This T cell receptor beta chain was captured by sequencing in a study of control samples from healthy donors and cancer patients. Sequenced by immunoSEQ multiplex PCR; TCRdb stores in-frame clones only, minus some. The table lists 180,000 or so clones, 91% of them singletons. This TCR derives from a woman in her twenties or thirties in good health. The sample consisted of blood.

CDR3 loop: CASSMEEGPNYGYTF. CDR3 nucleotides: TGTGCCAGTAGTATGGAGGAGGGACCTAACTATGGCTACACCTTC. The J gene is TRBJ1-2, the V gene TRBV19; D might be TRBD1 (5 bases). The V and J ends lost 3 bases and 0 bases respectively, with 11 bases between them. There are 15 residues in the CDR3. Germline V lookup: CDR1 LNHDA, CDR2 SQIVND (reference sequence).